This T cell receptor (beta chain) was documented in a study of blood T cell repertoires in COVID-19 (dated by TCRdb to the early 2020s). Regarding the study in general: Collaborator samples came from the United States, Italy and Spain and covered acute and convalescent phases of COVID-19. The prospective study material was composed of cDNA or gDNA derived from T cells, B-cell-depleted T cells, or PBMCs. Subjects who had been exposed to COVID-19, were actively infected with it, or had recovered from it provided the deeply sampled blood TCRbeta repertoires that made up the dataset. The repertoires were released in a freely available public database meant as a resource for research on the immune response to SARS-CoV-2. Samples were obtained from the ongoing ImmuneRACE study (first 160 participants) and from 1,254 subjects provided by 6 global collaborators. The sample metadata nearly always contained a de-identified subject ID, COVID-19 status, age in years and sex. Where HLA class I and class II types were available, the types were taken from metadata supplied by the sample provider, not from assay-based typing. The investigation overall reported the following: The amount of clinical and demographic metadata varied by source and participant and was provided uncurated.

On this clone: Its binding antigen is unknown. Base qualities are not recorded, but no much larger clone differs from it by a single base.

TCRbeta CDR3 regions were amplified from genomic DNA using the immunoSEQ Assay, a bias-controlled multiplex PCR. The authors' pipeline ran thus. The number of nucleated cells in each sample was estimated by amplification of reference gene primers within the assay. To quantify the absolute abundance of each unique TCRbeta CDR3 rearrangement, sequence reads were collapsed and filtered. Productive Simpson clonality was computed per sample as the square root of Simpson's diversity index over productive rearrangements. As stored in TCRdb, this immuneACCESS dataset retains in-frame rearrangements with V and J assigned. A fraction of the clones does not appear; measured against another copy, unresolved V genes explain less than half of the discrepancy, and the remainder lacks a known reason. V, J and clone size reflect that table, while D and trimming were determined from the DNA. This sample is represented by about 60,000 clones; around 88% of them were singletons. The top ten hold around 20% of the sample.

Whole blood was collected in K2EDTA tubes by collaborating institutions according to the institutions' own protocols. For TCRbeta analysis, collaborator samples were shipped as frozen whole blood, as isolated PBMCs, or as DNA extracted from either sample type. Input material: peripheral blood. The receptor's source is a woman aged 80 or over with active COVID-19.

Here is the DNA: TGTGCCAGCAGTGAAGTGGGACAGGCGGGCAATTCACCCCTCCACTTT. This yields the protein CASSEVGQAGNSPLHF. This chain is built from TRBV6-1 and TRBJ1-6, with TRBD1 identical over 8 junction bases. There are 16 amino acids in the CDR3, from cysteine to phenylalanine inclusive. The retained sequence is limited to the CDR3, 48 bases, with the frame set at the first base. Via the germline V gene, CDR1 is MNHNS and CDR2 SASEGT. The junction shows trimming of 1 base on V and 7 bases on J, and the gene matches do not reach 6 bases of it.